This T cell receptor beta chain was obtained from a study of T cells in Graves' hyperthyroidism and ophthalmopathy. As for the study in general: Peripheral blood collection took place at initial diagnosis, before any treatment. General observations from the study: Stable hyperthyroidism was told apart from ophthalmopathy by a model built on 13 V-J features.

Germline CDR1 is MGHRA and CDR2 is YSYEKL. This CDR3 region has 15 residues. Deletions cut 1 base from V and 5 bases from J, with 14 bases between. In this sample, this clonotype turned up many times. Its antigen is not known. The source material, RNA transcripts, was used to amplify TCR beta CDR3 regions. The TCR CDR3 first-round RT-PCR relied on the HTBI primer set. TCRdb reprocessed the multiplex PCR reads with MiXCR, giving one entry per CDR3 protein. The data contain 550,000 to 800,000 distinct CDR3 sequences, 16% of them singletons. The chain recombines TRBV4-1 with TRBJ2-5; weak D call: TRBD2 (6 bases). The sequenced material came from blood. The receptor's source is a man between 18 and 29 years old with Graves' hyperthyroidism. CDR3 amino acids: CASSQVYLAGETQYF. The CDR3 bases are TGCGCCAGCAGCCAAGTGTACTTGGCGGGGGAGACCCAGTACTTC.